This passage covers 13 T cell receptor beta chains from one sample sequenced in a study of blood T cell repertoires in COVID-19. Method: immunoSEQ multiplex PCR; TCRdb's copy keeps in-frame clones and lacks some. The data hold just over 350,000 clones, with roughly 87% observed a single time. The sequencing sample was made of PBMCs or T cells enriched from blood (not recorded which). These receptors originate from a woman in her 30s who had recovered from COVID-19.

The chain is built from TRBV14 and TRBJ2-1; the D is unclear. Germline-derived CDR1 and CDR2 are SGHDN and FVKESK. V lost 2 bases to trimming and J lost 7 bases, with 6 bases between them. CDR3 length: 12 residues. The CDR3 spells CASSQNMNEQFF. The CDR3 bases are TGTGCCAGCAGCCAAAATATGAATGAGCAGTTCTTC.

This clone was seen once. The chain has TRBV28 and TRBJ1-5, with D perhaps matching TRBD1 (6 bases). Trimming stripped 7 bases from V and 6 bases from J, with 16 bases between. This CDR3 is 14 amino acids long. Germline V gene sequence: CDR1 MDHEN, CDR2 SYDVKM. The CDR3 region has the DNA TGTGCCAGCACTCAGAGCTTACAGGGTCAGCCCCAGCATTTT. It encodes CASTQSLQGQPQHF.

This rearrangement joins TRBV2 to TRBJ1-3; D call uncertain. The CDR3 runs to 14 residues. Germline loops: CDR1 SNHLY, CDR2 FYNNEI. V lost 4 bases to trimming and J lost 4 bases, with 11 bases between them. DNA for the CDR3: TGTGCCAGCAGTGTGTGGGGAGCCGGAAACACCATATATTTT. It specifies CASSVWGAGNTIYF.

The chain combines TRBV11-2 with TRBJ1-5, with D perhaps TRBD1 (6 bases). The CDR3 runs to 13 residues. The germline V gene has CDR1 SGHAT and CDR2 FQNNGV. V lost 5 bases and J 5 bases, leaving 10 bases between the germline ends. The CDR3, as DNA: TGTGCCAGCAGCCCACAGGGTCATCAGCCCCAGCATTTT. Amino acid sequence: CASSPQGHQPQHF.

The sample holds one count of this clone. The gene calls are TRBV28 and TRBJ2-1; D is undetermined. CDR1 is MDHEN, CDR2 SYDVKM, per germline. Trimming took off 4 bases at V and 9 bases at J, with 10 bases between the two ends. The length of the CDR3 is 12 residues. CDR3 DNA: TGTGCCAGCAGTTCACTTCCTGTTGAGCAGTTCTTC. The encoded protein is CASSSLPVEQFF.

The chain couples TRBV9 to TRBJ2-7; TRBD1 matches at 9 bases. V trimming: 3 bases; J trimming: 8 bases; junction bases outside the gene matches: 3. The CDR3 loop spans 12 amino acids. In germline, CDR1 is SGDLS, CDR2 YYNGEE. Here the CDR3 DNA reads TGTGCCAGCAGCGGGGGACAGGGAAAGCAGTACTTC. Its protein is CASSGGQGKQYF.

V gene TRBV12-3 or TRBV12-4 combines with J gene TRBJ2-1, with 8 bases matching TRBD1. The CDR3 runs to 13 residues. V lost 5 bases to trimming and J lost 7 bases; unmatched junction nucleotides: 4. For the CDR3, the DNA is TGTGCCAGCAGTGCGACAGGGGTTAATGAGCAGTTCTTC. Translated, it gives CASSATGVNEQFF.

The CDR3 DNA reads as TGTGCCAGCAGCCTTCGCGCTGGCGGGAGCTCCTACAATGAGCAGTTCTTC. It yields the protein CASSLRAGGSSYNEQFF. V is TRBV4-2 and J is TRBJ2-1, with TRBD2 matching over 7 bases. The germline V gene encodes CDR1 LGHNA and CDR2 YNFKEQ. Trimming at V came to 4 bases and at J to 0 bases, leaving 9 bases not matched to a gene. CDR3 length: 17 amino acids.

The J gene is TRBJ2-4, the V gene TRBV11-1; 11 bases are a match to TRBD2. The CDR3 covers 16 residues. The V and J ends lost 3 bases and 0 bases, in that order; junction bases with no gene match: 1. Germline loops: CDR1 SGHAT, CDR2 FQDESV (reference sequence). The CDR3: CASSLTSGVAKNIQYF. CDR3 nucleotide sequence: TGTGCCAGCAGCTTGACTAGCGGGGTAGCCAAAAACATTCAGTACTTC.

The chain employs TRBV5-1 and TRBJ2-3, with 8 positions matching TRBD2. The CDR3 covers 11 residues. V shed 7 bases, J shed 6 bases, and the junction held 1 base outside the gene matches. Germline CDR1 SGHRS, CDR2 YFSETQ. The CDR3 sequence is CASREGDTQYF. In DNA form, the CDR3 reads TGCGCCAGCCGGGAGGGGGATACGCAGTATTTT. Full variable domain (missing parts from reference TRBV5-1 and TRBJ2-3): KAGVTQTPRYLIKTRGQQVTLSCSPISGHRSVSWYQQTPGQGLQFLFEYFSETQRNKGNFPGRFSGRQFSNSRSEMNVSTLELGDSALYLCASREGDTQYFGPGTRLTVL.

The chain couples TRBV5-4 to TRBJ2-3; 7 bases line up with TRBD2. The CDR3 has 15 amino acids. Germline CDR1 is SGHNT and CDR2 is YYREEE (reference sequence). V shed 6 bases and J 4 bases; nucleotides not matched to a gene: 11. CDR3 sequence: CASTRGRAGSDTQYF. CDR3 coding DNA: TGTGCCAGCACCCGAGGGAGGGCCGGCTCAGATACGCAGTATTTT.

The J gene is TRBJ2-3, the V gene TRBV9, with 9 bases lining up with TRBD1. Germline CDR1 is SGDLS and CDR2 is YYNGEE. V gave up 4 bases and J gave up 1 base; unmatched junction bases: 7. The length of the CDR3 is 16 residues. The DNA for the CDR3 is TGTGCCAGCAGCACTCGGGGACAGGGTGGCACAGATACGCAGTATTTT. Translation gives CASSTRGQGGTDTQYF.

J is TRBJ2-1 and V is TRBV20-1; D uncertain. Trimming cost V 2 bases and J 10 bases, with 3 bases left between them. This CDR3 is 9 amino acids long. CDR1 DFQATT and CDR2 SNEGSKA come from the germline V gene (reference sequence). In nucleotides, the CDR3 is TGCAGTGCTAGACTGGAGCAGTTCTTC. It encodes CSARLEQFF.